A single sample is the source of the 19 T cell receptor beta chains below, sequenced in a study of CD8+ T cells in alopecia areata. Following RNA extraction, reverse transcription yielded cDNA that acted as the sequencing template. The protocol was immunoSEQ multiplex PCR, while the TCRdb copy is restricted to in-frame clones and leaves out a portion. The sample has 60,000 to 90,000 clones, 66% seen once. Specified treatment: oral pan-JAK inhibitor, 5-10 mg twice daily. Here the sequenced sample was CD8+ T cells sorted from blood, taken at week 24, from a patient treated with tofacitinib. The receptors shown here come from a human donor with alopecia areata.

This clone turned up a few times. The chain carries TRBV4-3 and TRBJ2-7; tentative D call: TRBD2 (6 bases). This CDR3 is 15 amino acids long. Germline CDR1 LGHNA, CDR2 YSLEER. V lost 1 base, J lost 3 bases, and 13 bases lay in between. The CDR3 loop reads CASSQVFSGDYEQYF. The DNA of the CDR3 is TGCGCCAGCAGCCAAGTATTTTCGGGGGACTACGAGCAGTACTTC.

The V call is TRBV6-5, the J call TRBJ1-1; D might be TRBD1 (6 bases). Germline CDR1 MNHEY, CDR2 SVGAGI. The V and J ends lost 2 bases and 0 bases respectively, with 10 bases between them. The CDR3 is made up of 15 amino acids. CDR3 nucleotides: TGTGCCAGCAGTTACACAGGGACGGTGAACACTGAAGCTTTCTTT. This translates into CASSYTGTVNTEAFF.

The rearrangement uses TRBV4-1 and TRBJ2-3, with D perhaps matching TRBD2 (7 bases). Germline V lookup: CDR1 MGHRA, CDR2 YSYEKL. The CDR3 extends over 16 amino acids. The V end lost 1 base, the J end lost 3 bases, and 14 bases lay between the germline ends. For the CDR3, the DNA is TGCGCCAGCAGCCAAGGCTTGGGGAGGGGGACAGATACGCAGTATTTT. This sequence encodes CASSQGLGRGTDTQYF.

This sequence joins TRBV5-1 and TRBJ2-7; the D is unclear. V was cut by 3 bases and J by 0 bases, with 16 bases left in between. Germline V gene data show CDR1 as SGHRS and CDR2 as YFSETQ. This CDR3 spans 16 amino acids. CDR3 residues: CASSSINGPSSYEQYF. The CDR3 DNA sequence: TGCGCCAGCAGCTCGATTAACGGACCGAGCTCCTACGAGCAGTACTTC.

The chain has TRBV7-9 and TRBJ2-7; 9 nucleotides align to TRBD1. This CDR3 region has 14 residues. Germline V CDR1 and CDR2: SEHNR, FQNEAQ (reference sequence). With 3 bases clipped from V and 6 bases from J, the junction kept 6 bases outside the gene matches. The CDR3 DNA sequence: TGTGCCAGCAGCTTGGGACAGGGTACAGTCGAGCAGTACTTC. This translates into CASSLGQGTVEQYF.

J is TRBJ2-3 and V is TRBV4-3; possible D gene TRBD2, 5 bases. The CDR3 loop spans 15 amino acids. Germline lookup yields CDR1 LGHNA and CDR2 YSLEER. Trimming left V 4 bases short and J 2 bases short, with 13 bases between. The CDR3 nucleotides read TGCGCCAGCAGCCCCGACTACCTTGTCACAGATACGCAGTATTTT. Residues: CASSPDYLVTDTQYF.

This chain joins TRBV30 and TRBJ1-1, with D unclear. CDR3 length equals 12 residues. Trimming left V 1 base short and J 0 bases short, with 3 bases between. Per germline, CDR1 GTSNPN and CDR2 SVGIG (reference sequence). Here the CDR3 reads CAWSGLNTEAFF. The DNA of the CDR3 is TGTGCCTGGAGTGGGTTGAACACTGAAGCTTTCTTT.

The chain has TRBV4-1 and TRBJ2-5, with 14 bases identical to TRBD2. The CDR3 is 17 residues long. V shed 1 base and J 2 bases; nucleotides not matched to a gene: 3. Germline CDR1 MGHRA, CDR2 YSYEKL. CDR3 coding DNA: TGCGCCAGCAGCCAAGGGACTAGCGGGGGGACTCAAGAGACCCAGTACTTC. Its protein is CASSQGTSGGTQETQYF.

The gene calls are TRBV4-3 and TRBJ2-7; 9 nucleotides line up with TRBD1. The CDR3 consists of 14 residues. V dropped 3 bases and J dropped 3; count of bases not matched to a gene: 3. Germline CDR1 LGHNA, CDR2 YSLEER. Here the CDR3 reads CASSQDRGYYEQYF. Written as DNA, the CDR3 is TGCGCCAGCAGCCAGGACAGGGGTTACTACGAGCAGTACTTC.

This clone was counted a single time. V gene TRBV6-5 combines with J gene TRBJ1-6, with D unresolved. Germline CDR1 and CDR2: MNHEY and SVGAGI. CDR3 size: 16 residues. The V gene lost 0 bases and the J gene lost 7 bases, with 13 bases spanning the gap. For the CDR3, the DNA is TGTGCCAGCAGTTACTCGCGGCCAGTTGGAAATTCACCCCTCCACTTT. It yields the protein CASSYSRPVGNSPLHF.

The chain combines TRBV30 with TRBJ1-1; 8 nucleotides line up with TRBD1. Unmatched junction bases numbered 7, after V lost 4 bases and J lost 6 bases. The V gene's germline CDR1 is GTSNPN and CDR2 SVGIG (reference sequence). The CDR3 is made up of 13 amino acids. The CDR3 spells CAWTTGQGAEAFF. The CDR3 DNA is TGTGCCTGGACGACAGGACAGGGCGCTGAAGCTTTCTTT. The full variable domain, rest sourced from reference TRBV30 and TRBJ1-1, is SQTIHQWPATLVQPVGSPLSLECTVEGTSNPNLYWYRQAAGRGLQLLFYSVGIGQISSEVPQNLSASRPQDRQFILSSKKLLLSDSGFYLCAWTTGQGAEAFFGQGTRLTVV.

The chain links TRBV4-1 to TRBJ2-2; unclear D gene. Germline V lookup: CDR1 MGHRA, CDR2 YSYEKL. The CDR3 is 14 amino acids. V was clipped by 1 base and J by 2 bases, with 5 bases between them. DNA for the CDR3: TGCGCCAGCAGCCAAGTTAGTAACACCGGGGAGCTGTTTTTT. It yields the protein CASSQVSNTGELFF.

This clone was counted once. This chain links TRBV27 with TRBJ2-7; the D gene is possibly TRBD2 (6 bases). The germline V gene has CDR1 MNHEY and CDR2 SMNVEV (reference sequence). The CDR3 contains 15 residues. V dropped 5 bases and J dropped 2 bases, with 16 bases sitting between them. The CDR3 DNA reads TGTGCCAGCAGTGAATTCGGAGGGAGCCCCTACGAGCAGTACTTC. Amino acid sequence: CASSEFGGSPYEQYF.

By share, this clone counts as hyperexpanded (1% or more). The chain combines TRBV11-2 with TRBJ2-7; D is unclear. The CDR3 consists of 15 residues. The V gene's germline CDR1 is SGHAT and CDR2 FQNNGV. V lost 0 bases and J lost 0, with 9 bases in between. CDR3 DNA sequence: TGTGCCAGCAGCTTAGATCCCACGTTCTCCTACGAGCAGTACTTC. This translates into CASSLDPTFSYEQYF.

The J gene is TRBJ1-2, the V gene TRBV9; D gene unclear. CDR1 and CDR2 from the germline V gene are SGDLS and YYNGEE. Trimming left V 0 bases short and J 4 bases short, with 7 bases between. This CDR3 is built from 13 residues. The CDR3 here is CASSVGTAYGYTF. In DNA, the CDR3 is TGTGCCAGCAGCGTAGGGACGGCCTATGGCTACACCTTC.

The rearrangement links TRBV11-3 to TRBJ2-2; 7 bases align to TRBD2. Unmatched junction bases numbered 18, after V lost 11 bases and J lost 3 bases. CDR3 length: 17 residues. The germline CDR1 and CDR2 sequences are SGHNT and YENEEA. The CDR3 loop is CAAVGTTIKEYTGELFF. CDR3 nucleotides: TGTGCCGCTGTGGGGACTACAATTAAGGAGTACACCGGGGAGCTGTTTTTT.

The J gene is TRBJ2-1, the V gene TRBV19; TRBD1 agrees at 11 bases. Germline CDR1 LNHDA, CDR2 SQIVND (reference sequence). This CDR3 is built from 16 residues. After removal of 3 bases from V and 0 bases from J, the junction contained 1 base not matched to a gene. CDR3 DNA sequence: TGTGCCAGTAGTATTGGGACAGGGGGCTCCTACAATGAGCAGTTCTTC. It specifies CASSIGTGGSYNEQFF.

The rearrangement joins TRBV28 to TRBJ2-5; D remains unclear. The CDR3 totals 14 residues. The V end was cut by 3 bases, the J end by 5 bases, with 13 bases between. CDR1 and CDR2 from the germline V gene are MDHEN and SYDVKM. The chain's CDR3 is CASSLVQSGETQYF. The CDR3 DNA is TGTGCCAGCAGTTTGGTGCAGTCTGGGGAGACCCAGTACTTC.

This clone occurred once. This chain connects TRBV7-2 to TRBJ2-5, with 14 bases matching TRBD2. The CDR3 has 15 amino acids. V trimming: 5 bases; J trimming: 5 bases; junction bases outside the gene matches: 4. Germline CDR1 is SGHTA and CDR2 is FQGNSA. The CDR3 DNA reads TGTGCCAGCAGCCCGGGACTAGCGGGAGTGGAGACCCAGTACTTC. Translated: CASSPGLAGVETQYF.